The entry below gives a single T cell receptor (beta chain) sequence along with its context. The sample comes from a study of T cells in Graves' hyperthyroidism and ophthalmopathy. There were TCR beta CDR3 regions amplified from RNA transcripts. Carried out on the TCR CDR3, a first-round RT-PCR used the HTBI primer set. MiXCR, applied by TCRdb to the multiplex PCR reads, yields one record per CDR3 protein. The table lists a few hundred thousand distinct CDR3 sequences, about 15% of them singletons, with around 7.3% in the top ten. Trimming cost V 2 bases and J 3 bases, with 8 bases left between them. Germline-derived CDR1 and CDR2 are DFQATT and SNEGSKA (reference sequence). The CDR3 has 14 amino acids.

V gene TRBV20-1 combines with J gene TRBJ1-6; D gene ambiguous. Sequenced material: blood. This clonotype was obtained from a woman aged 25 to 45 with Graves' hyperthyroidism. Here the CDR3 DNA reads TGCAGTGCTAGATTGCAAATCTATAATTCACCCCTCCACTTT. It yields the protein CSARLQIYNSPLHF.